The 25 T cell receptor beta chains presented below share a single source sample, sequenced in a study of blood T cell repertoires in COVID-19. TCRdb keeps only in-frame clones here, not all; method: immunoSEQ multiplex PCR. In the table there are about 180,000 clones, around 83% of which are singletons. The specimen was peripheral blood. Every receptor here comes from a woman between 65 and 79 years old with COVID-19, enrolled during active disease.

This chain links TRBV4-3 with TRBJ2-2; no reliable D call. This CDR3 has 15 residues. V was cut by 0 bases and J by 0 bases, with 5 bases left in between. Germline V gives CDR1 LGHNA, CDR2 YSLEER. The CDR3 DNA reads TGCGCCAGCAGCCAAGAGAGGACGAACACCGGGGAGCTGTTTTTT. It yields the protein CASSQERTNTGELFF.

The chain couples TRBV5-1 to TRBJ1-2; 9 bases fit TRBD1. The CDR3 runs 14 residues. The ends lost 4 bases at V and 8 bases at J; junction bases unmatched: 9. In germline, CDR1 is SGHRS, CDR2 YFSETQ. The CDR3 reads CASSTGTGPGGYTF. CDR3 sequence (DNA): TGCGCCAGCAGCACCGGGACAGGGCCTGGGGGCTACACCTTC.

V gene TRBV4-1 combines with J gene TRBJ1-5; TRBD1 matches 11 bases. The ends lost 4 bases at V and 1 base at J; junction bases unmatched: 15. CDR3 length equals 20 residues. Germline V gives CDR1 MGHRA, CDR2 YSYEKL. In DNA, the CDR3 is TGCGCCAGCAGCCCGAGTCCCGGGACAGGGGGGGCCACGAGCAATCAGCCCCAGCATTTT. Translated, it gives CASSPSPGTGGATSNQPQHF.

The rearrangement joins TRBV30 to TRBJ1-3; maybe TRBD1 (6 bases). V was shortened by 4 bases and J by 5 bases, with 21 bases between the two germline ends. CDR1 is GTSNPN and CDR2 is SVGIG in the germline V gene (reference sequence). The CDR3 covers 16 residues. The CDR3 spells CAWIGTFYPDRNTIYF. The CDR3 bases are TGTGCCTGGATCGGGACATTTTATCCGGATAGAAACACCATATATTTT.

The gene calls are TRBV5-4 and TRBJ2-2, with D tentatively TRBD1 (6 bases). Germline V gene lookup returns CDR1 SGHNT and CDR2 YYREEE (reference sequence). Trimming shortened V by 2 bases and J by 4 bases, and 12 bases separated the two germline ends. The CDR3 is 15 residues long. The CDR3 sequence is CASSLPTGPTGELFF. CDR3 DNA: TGTGCCAGCAGCTTACCCACAGGGCCCACCGGGGAGCTGTTTTTT.

V usage is TRBV5-4 and J usage is TRBJ2-1, with 12 bases aligning to TRBD2. The germline CDR1 and CDR2 sequences are SGHNT and YYREEE (reference sequence). This CDR3 comprises 17 residues. After removal of 4 bases from V and 3 bases from J, the junction contained 8 bases not matched to a gene. The CDR3 loop reads CASSLGTSGPFYNEQFF. For the CDR3, the DNA is TGTGCCAGCAGCCTCGGGACTAGCGGGCCGTTCTACAATGAGCAGTTCTTC.

The genes are TRBV3-1 (or the pseudogene TRBV3-2) and TRBJ2-3; 9 positions match TRBD2. The length of the CDR3 is 16 residues. J was trimmed by 5 bases and V by 4 bases; bases with no gene match: 10. CDR1 and CDR2 (germline): LGHDT, YNNKEL (reference sequence). Written as DNA, the CDR3 is TGTGCCAGCAGCCCGCGCGGCGGGAGGGCAGGAGATACGCAGTATTTT. Its translation is CASSPRGGRAGDTQYF.

The chain links TRBV6-2 or TRBV6-3 to TRBJ2-7, with 9 bases aligning to TRBD1. J was trimmed by 6 bases and V by 5 bases; bases with no gene match: 8. CDR1 and CDR2 from the germline V gene are MNHEY and SVGEGT. The CDR3 loop spans 14 amino acids. Written as DNA, the CDR3 is TGTGCCAGCAGTCGGGGGACAGGGAGGGGCGAGCAGTACTTC. Translation: CASSRGTGRGEQYF.

The chain has TRBV9 and TRBJ1-1, with D possibly being TRBD1 (5 bases). V was cut by 4 bases and J by 1 base, with 17 bases left in between. Germline V gene data show CDR1 as SGDLS and CDR2 as YYNGEE. The CDR3 covers 16 residues. CDR3 loop: CASSLSPTVPNTEAFF. The CDR3 DNA is TGTGCCAGCAGCCTAAGCCCGACAGTTCCGAACACTGAAGCTTTCTTT. The full variable domain, with the rest looked up from reference TRBV9 and TRBJ1-1, is DSGVTQTPKHLITATGQRVTLRCSPRSGDLSVYWYQQSLDQGLQFLIQYYNGEERAKGNILERFSAQQFPDLHSELNLSSLELGDSALYFCASSLSPTVPNTEAFFGQGTRLTVV.

The rearrangement uses TRBV6-6 and TRBJ2-7; D is possibly TRBD1 (7 bases). Germline lookup yields CDR1 MNHNY and CDR2 SVGAGI (reference sequence). There are 15 residues in the CDR3. Trimming left V 4 bases short and J 1 base short, with 14 bases between. The CDR3 region has the DNA TGTGCCAGCAGTTCGGGACAGCGGGCTTCCTACGAGCAGTACTTC. As protein: CASSSGQRASYEQYF.

The chain combines TRBV25-1 with TRBJ1-6; D not certain. This CDR3 is 15 amino acids long. Per germline, CDR1 MGHDK and CDR2 SYGVNS. The V and J ends lost 4 bases and 0 bases respectively, with 7 bases between them. The DNA of the CDR3 is TGTGCCAGCAGTGCGAGGAGCTCCTATAATTCACCCCTCCACTTT. Residues: CASSARSSYNSPLHF.

The gene calls are TRBV5-6 and TRBJ1-2; D is ambiguous. Germline V lookup: CDR1 SGHDT, CDR2 YYEEEE. The CDR3 runs 14 residues. V was clipped by 6 bases and J by 2 bases, with 14 bases between them. CDR3 residues: CASIPLGVNYGYTF. The DNA of the CDR3 is TGTGCCAGCATCCCTTTGGGAGTCAACTATGGCTACACCTTC.

The chain combines TRBV6-2 or TRBV6-3 with TRBJ2-5; D call uncertain. The CDR3 length is 15 residues. Between the trimmed V and J ends, which lost 2 bases and 1 base, there was a span of 11 bases. Germline assignment: CDR1 MNHEY and CDR2 SVGEGT. This CDR3 is CASSYGQSIQETQYF. CDR3 DNA sequence: TGTGCCAGCAGTTACGGTCAGTCCATCCAAGAGACCCAGTACTTC.

The chain employs TRBV28 and TRBJ2-7, with D perhaps TRBD1 (5 bases). Germline CDR1 MDHEN, CDR2 SYDVKM. V was pared by 6 bases and J by 6 bases, with 12 bases between. CDR3 length: 12 residues. As DNA, the CDR3 is TGTGCCAGCAGAGCCTCAGGGTTCGAGCAGTACTTC. Translation: CASRASGFEQYF.

Written as DNA, the CDR3 is TGTGCCAGCAGTGGGCGGGGACTAGCGGGAGGCCACCGCTCCTACGAGCAGTACTTC. It encodes CASSGRGLAGGHRSYEQYF. This chain uses TRBV6-1 with TRBJ2-7; 15 bases are a match to TRBD2. Germline V CDR1 and CDR2: MNHNS, SASEGT. There are 19 residues in the CDR3. Trimming at V came to 4 bases and at J to 0 bases, leaving 10 bases not matched to a gene.

The chain uses TRBV28 and TRBJ1-1; no clear D gene. The germline V gene encodes CDR1 MDHEN and CDR2 SYDVKM. With 2 bases removed from V and 8 bases from J, the gap between germline ends came to 24 bases. The CDR3 is 17 amino acids. The CDR3 DNA sequence: TGTGCCAGCAGTTTAAATCCAGGCACAAGGTTCGGAATCGAAGCTTTCTTT. Protein product: CASSLNPGTRFGIEAFF.

This sequence joins TRBV6-2 or TRBV6-3 and TRBJ1-5; D uncertain. This CDR3 is built from 15 residues. Trimming took off 5 bases at V and 2 bases at J, with 13 bases between the two ends. Germline loops: CDR1 MNHEY, CDR2 SVGEGT. CDR3 sequence: CASSRVLNGNQPQHF. CDR3 nucleotides: TGTGCCAGCAGTCGGGTCCTTAATGGCAATCAGCCCCAGCATTTT.

This clone was counted between two and nine times. The same CDR3 arises from other DNA sequences in this sample as well. CDR3 bases: TGTGCCAGCTCACCCGGACAGGGAACCTACGAGCAGTACTTC. Translation gives CASSPGQGTYEQYF. The rearrangement links TRBV18 to TRBJ2-7, with 8 bases matching TRBD1. V lost 3 bases, J lost 2 bases, and 3 bases stayed unmatched. Germline-derived CDR1 and CDR2 are KGHSH and LQKENI. CDR3 length equals 14 residues.

This clone was detected once. The V call is TRBV9, the J call TRBJ1-2, with D perhaps matching TRBD1 (5 bases). The V and J ends lost 1 base and 4 bases respectively, with 5 bases between them. Germline V lookup: CDR1 SGDLS, CDR2 YYNGEE. CDR3 size: 12 residues. CDR3 region: CASSVQGYGYTF. The CDR3 DNA reads as TGTGCCAGCAGCGTACAGGGCTATGGCTACACCTTC.

The chain has TRBV18 and TRBJ2-1, with a possible D match to TRBD2 (5 bases). Trimming removed 2 bases at V and 4 bases at J, with 9 bases between. Germline V gives CDR1 KGHSH, CDR2 LQKENI. The CDR3 sequence is 14 residues long. The CDR3 spells CASSPGSGYNEQFF. CDR3 coding DNA: TGTGCCAGCTCACCAGGGAGTGGATACAATGAGCAGTTCTTC.

The chain carries TRBV19 and TRBJ2-1, with D possibly matching TRBD2 (6 bases). Between the trimmed V and J ends, which lost 1 base and 9 bases, there was a span of 10 bases. Germline lookup yields CDR1 LNHDA and CDR2 SQIVND (reference sequence). This CDR3 is built from 13 residues. CDR3 protein: CASSIVQEGEQFF. For the CDR3, the DNA is TGTGCCAGTAGTATAGTACAGGAGGGTGAGCAGTTCTTC. Full variable domain (missing parts from reference TRBV19 and TRBJ2-1): DGGITQSPKYLFRKEGQNVTLSCEQNLNHDAMYWYRQDPGQGLRLIYYSQIVNDFQKGDIAEGYSVSREKKESFPLTVTSAQKNPTAFYLCASSIVQEGEQFFGPGTRLTVL.

The gene calls are TRBV30 and TRBJ1-6; D may be TRBD1 (5 bases). The CDR3 loop spans 15 amino acids. Trimming took off 3 bases at V and 2 bases at J, with 11 bases between the two ends. The germline V gene has CDR1 GTSNPN and CDR2 SVGIG (reference sequence). The CDR3 region is CAWSLSGTYNSPLHF. In DNA form, the CDR3 reads TGTGCCTGGAGCCTATCAGGGACCTATAATTCACCCCTCCACTTT.

CDR3 sequence: CASSLGTSRAYEQYF. Written as DNA, the CDR3 is TGTGCCAGCAGCTTAGGGACTAGCCGGGCCTACGAGCAGTACTTC. V gene TRBV7-3 combines with J gene TRBJ2-7; 9 nucleotides line up with TRBD2. The V segment lost 2 bases and the J segment 2 bases; nucleotides outside the gene matches: 4. Looked up from germline, CDR1 is SGHTA and CDR2 is FQGTGA. The CDR3 contains 15 residues.

The chain combines TRBV6-5 with TRBJ2-1, with D perhaps matching TRBD1 (5 bases). Germline CDR1 reads MNHEY; CDR2 reads SVGAGI. Trimming took 8 bases from V and 6 from J, leaving 11 bases between them. The CDR3 is 12 amino acids. CDR3 loop: CASYSGSNEQFF. Written as DNA, the CDR3 is TGTGCCAGCTACTCAGGGTCCAATGAGCAGTTCTTC.

This clone was found many times. The V call is TRBV7-9, the J call TRBJ2-7, with 8 nucleotides matching TRBD2. Per germline, CDR1 SEHNR and CDR2 FQNEAQ (reference sequence). The CDR3 is 13 residues long. The V and J ends lost 10 bases and 1 base, in that order; junction bases with no gene match: 6. The CDR3 coding sequence is TGTGCCACCTCGGGGGGGCGGTCCTACGAGCAGTACTTC. This sequence encodes CATSGGRSYEQYF.